These 21 T cell receptor beta chains share one sample of origin, sequenced in a study of blood T cell repertoires in COVID-19. Some clones are missing from TCRdb's copy, which holds only in-frame ones; the method was immunoSEQ multiplex PCR. The data contain 110,000 or so clones, about nine tenths of them singletons. Input material: peripheral blood. The receptors shown here come from a woman in her forties or fifties with acute or convalescent COVID-19.

The V call is TRBV7-2, the J call TRBJ2-1; 13 nucleotides align to TRBD2. The trim removed 5 bases at V and 7 bases at J, leaving 8 bases unmatched. The CDR3 loop spans 16 amino acids. Germline-derived CDR1 and CDR2 are SGHTA and FQGNSA. CDR3 sequence reads: CASSPGLAGVLNEQFF. CDR3 sequence (DNA): TGTGCCAGCAGCCCTGGACTAGCGGGAGTGTTGAATGAGCAGTTCTTC.

This rearrangement joins TRBV9 to TRBJ1-2; TRBD1 is a possible D gene (6 bases). V lost 2 bases to trimming and J lost 4 bases, with 9 bases between them. CDR1 and CDR2 from the germline V gene are SGDLS and YYNGEE. This CDR3 is 13 amino acids long. CDR3 residues: CASSVGDTYGYTF. The DNA for the CDR3 is TGTGCCAGCAGCGTGGGGGACACCTATGGCTACACCTTC.

The chain carries TRBV7-3 and TRBJ2-2, with TRBD1 matching over 8 bases. Germline trimming cut 2 bases from V and 4 bases from J; bases unmatched to any gene: 12. In germline, CDR1 is SGHTA, CDR2 FQGTGA. The CDR3 has 18 amino acids. The CDR3 DNA reads TGTGCCAGCAGCTTAGATTCTCTGCAGGGGGCGGGCACCGGGGAGCTGTTTTTT. Its translation: CASSLDSLQGAGTGELFF. Together with reference TRBV7-3 and TRBJ2-2, the CDR3 gives the full variable domain: GAGVSQTPSNKVTEKGKYVELRCDPISGHTALYWYRQSLGQGPEFLIYFQGTGAADDSGLPNDRFFAVRPEGSVSTLKIQRTERGDSAVYLCASSLDSLQGAGTGELFFGEGSRLTVL.

The CDR3 nucleotides read TGTGCCAACCTGGACAGGGAGTATGGCTACACCTTC. It encodes CANLDREYGYTF. The chain employs TRBV2 and TRBJ1-2, with TRBD1 matching 8 bases. The J segment lost 5 bases and the V segment lost 10 bases, leaving 6 bases of the junction unmatched. Germline V lookup: CDR1 SNHLY, CDR2 FYNNEI. This CDR3 spans 12 amino acids. The full variable domain, rest sourced from reference TRBV2 and TRBJ1-2, is EPEVTQTPSHQVTQMGQEVILRCVPISNHLYFYWYRQILGQKVEFLVSFYNNEISEKSEIFDDQFSVERPDGSNFTLKIRSTKLEDSAMYFCANLDREYGYTFGSGTRLTVV.

In regard to this clone: Other nucleotide sequences in the sample specify the same CDR3. This chain connects TRBV3-1 (or the pseudogene TRBV3-2) to TRBJ2-3; the match to TRBD2 covers 13 bases. CDR3 length equals 16 residues. Trimming took 4 bases from V and 3 from J; bases not matched to a gene: 4. Looked up from germline, CDR1 is LGHDT and CDR2 is YNNKEL (reference sequence). The CDR3 region is CASSRTSGSGTDTQYF. DNA for the CDR3: TGTGCCAGCAGCCGGACTAGCGGGAGTGGGACAGATACGCAGTATTTT.

This clone was found once. The gene calls are TRBV7-8 and TRBJ1-6; D is uncertain. Germline CDR1 reads SGHVS; CDR2 reads FQNEAQ. V lost 2 bases and J 0 bases, leaving 8 bases between the germline ends. This CDR3 region has 16 residues. CDR3 in amino acids: CASSLHRSSYNSPLHF. The CDR3, as DNA: TGTGCCAGCAGCTTACATCGTAGCTCCTATAATTCACCCCTCCACTTT.

The rearrangement links TRBV6-2 or TRBV6-3 to TRBJ1-4, with 7 bases fitting TRBD1. V was clipped by 5 bases and J by 7 bases; unmatched bases: 13. This CDR3 spans 16 amino acids. The germline CDR1 and CDR2 sequences are MNHEY and SVGEGT. The CDR3 loop reads CASSRGRQGWGEKLFF. DNA for the CDR3: TGTGCCAGCAGTCGAGGAAGACAGGGCTGGGGTGAAAAACTGTTTTTT.

The chain carries TRBV25-1 and TRBJ1-2; 11 nucleotides align to TRBD1. This CDR3 is built from 15 residues. Germline-derived CDR1 and CDR2 are MGHDK and SYGVNS. V lost 3 bases and J lost 4; bases outside the gene matches: 4. CDR3 sequence reads: CASSDEDRGLYGYTF. CDR3 sequence (DNA): TGTGCCAGCAGTGATGAGGACAGGGGGCTCTATGGCTACACCTTC.

The chain uses TRBV7-9 and TRBJ2-2, with 10 bases matching TRBD2. The ends lost 5 bases at V and 4 bases at J; junction bases unmatched: 7. The CDR3 is 16 residues long. CDR1 SEHNR and CDR2 FQNEAQ come from the germline V gene (reference sequence). The CDR3: CASSPSSGGITGELFF. CDR3 sequence (DNA): TGTGCCAGCAGCCCCTCTAGCGGGGGCATCACCGGGGAGCTGTTTTTT.

This clone was observed a single time. J is TRBJ1-5 and V is TRBV6-5; D is unresolved. V was trimmed by 10 bases and J by 11 bases, leaving 21 bases between them. Germline V CDR1 and CDR2: MNHEY, SVGAGI. There are 13 residues in the CDR3. In DNA, the CDR3 is TGTGCCACCCAAGACACCCTTAAATGGGCCCAGCATTTT. Translation gives CATQDTLKWAQHF.

The CDR3 protein is CASSSGAGNTEAFF. CDR3 coding DNA: TGTGCCAGTAGTTCAGGGGCAGGAAACACTGAAGCTTTCTTT. The rearrangement links TRBV19 to TRBJ1-1, with D perhaps TRBD1 (6 bases). The V gene's germline CDR1 is LNHDA and CDR2 SQIVND (reference sequence). The CDR3 spans 14 residues. V was cut by 5 bases and J by 2 bases, with 12 bases left in between.

The chain links TRBV6-5 to TRBJ1-2; D is possibly TRBD1 (5 bases). The CDR3 is made up of 11 amino acids. The germline V and J ends were trimmed by 6 bases and 10 bases, with 12 bases remaining between them. Germline values: CDR1 MNHEY, CDR2 SVGAGI. The CDR3 DNA follows: TGTGCCAGCAGCAGACAGCAGGACTACACCTTC. The encoded protein is CASSRQQDYTF.

The chain links TRBV5-6 to TRBJ1-2, with 7 nucleotides matching TRBD1. J was trimmed by 4 bases and V by 7 bases; bases with no gene match: 4. This CDR3 region has 12 residues. Germline V gives CDR1 SGHDT, CDR2 YYEEEE. CDR3 region: CASGQATYGYTF. CDR3 DNA sequence: TGTGCCAGCGGACAGGCCACCTATGGCTACACCTTC.

V usage is TRBV30 and J usage is TRBJ2-7; D is uncertain. This CDR3 is 15 amino acids long. Trimming took off 0 bases at V and 4 bases at J, with 16 bases between the two ends. Looked up from germline, CDR1 is GTSNPN and CDR2 is SVGIG (reference sequence). The CDR3 protein is CAWSVLEKNFYEQYF. The CDR3 DNA reads as TGTGCCTGGAGTGTATTGGAGAAAAACTTTTACGAGCAGTACTTC.

The CDR3 is CASSIISPGSTEAFF. DNA of the CDR3: TGTGCCAGTAGTATAATCTCTCCTGGGAGCACTGAAGCTTTCTTT. The chain is built from TRBV19 and TRBJ1-1, with no clear D. V lost 2 bases and J 4 bases, leaving 14 bases between the germline ends. CDR3 length: 15 residues. Germline V gene lookup returns CDR1 LNHDA and CDR2 SQIVND (reference sequence). Supplemented by reference TRBV19 and TRBJ1-1, the full variable domain reads DGGITQSPKYLFRKEGQNVTLSCEQNLNHDAMYWYRQDPGQGLRLIYYSQIVNDFQKGDIAEGYSVSREKKESFPLTVTSAQKNPTAFYLCASSIISPGSTEAFFGQGTRLTVV.

The V call is TRBV10-1, the J call TRBJ2-2; possible D gene TRBD1, 6 bases. Per the germline V gene, CDR1 is WNHNN and CDR2 is SYGVQD (reference sequence). CDR3 length: 13 amino acids. Trimming left V 6 bases short and J 6 bases short, with 11 bases between. The CDR3 loop is CASSPGDPGELFF. Written as DNA, the CDR3 is TGCGCCAGCAGCCCAGGGGATCCCGGGGAGCTGTTTTTT.

This chain connects TRBV10-3 to TRBJ1-2, with TRBD1 matching 7 bases. The CDR3 loop spans 14 amino acids. V shed 6 bases, J shed 6 bases, and the junction held 10 bases outside the gene matches. The germline CDR1 and CDR2 sequences are ENHRY and SYGVKD. The CDR3 coding sequence is TGTGCCATCAGACTACAGGGGTCGGGAAATGGCTACACCTTC. It codes for CAIRLQGSGNGYTF.

This clone has just a few counts. The V call is TRBV29-1, the J call TRBJ1-1; D is possibly TRBD1 (6 bases). Germline V lookup: CDR1 SQVTM, CDR2 ANQGSEA. The CDR3 runs to 10 residues. V lost 6 bases and J lost 8, with 10 bases in between. The CDR3 sequence is CSVETGEAFF. The CDR3, as DNA: TGCAGCGTAGAGACAGGCGAAGCTTTCTTT.

This clone was observed a handful of times. The chain couples TRBV10-1 to TRBJ1-1; the D gene is possibly TRBD1 (5 bases). V lost 0 bases and J lost 5, with 7 bases in between. The CDR3 consists of 13 residues. Germline V gives CDR1 WNHNN, CDR2 SYGVQD (reference sequence). The CDR3 spells CASSESKGTEAFF. CDR3 nucleotide sequence: TGCGCCAGCAGTGAGTCGAAGGGGACTGAAGCTTTCTTT.

V and J are TRBV4-1 and TRBJ2-7; D possibly corresponds to TRBD2 (5 bases). CDR1 and CDR2 (germline): MGHRA, YSYEKL. The V gene lost 5 bases and the J gene lost 0 bases, with 11 bases spanning the gap. The CDR3 has 14 amino acids. The CDR3: CASSEVSDSYEQYF. The CDR3 DNA reads as TGCGCCAGCAGCGAGGTTAGCGACTCCTACGAGCAGTACTTC.

The chain joins TRBV6-5 to TRBJ1-3, with D unresolved. CDR1 and CDR2 from the germline V gene are MNHEY and SVGAGI. Deletions cut 1 base from V and 6 bases from J, with 10 bases between. The CDR3 has 14 residues. The CDR3 loop reads CASSYYRGLNTIYF. The CDR3, as DNA: TGTGCCAGCAGTTACTATCGGGGTTTAAACACCATATATTTT.